The 24 T cell receptor beta chains below come from one sample, sequenced in a study of control samples from healthy donors and cancer patients. Assay: immunoSEQ multiplex PCR; the TCRdb copy retains only in-frame clones and omits some. Altogether some 25,000 clones are present, 75% to 90% being singletons, with the ten largest covering under 30%. The sequenced sample was PBMCs. The receptors originated from a man aged 55 to 69 with colorectal cancer.

This chain connects TRBV7-2 to TRBJ1-5, with D tentatively TRBD1 (5 bases). CDR3 length: 15 residues. V was clipped by 5 bases and J by 6 bases, with 17 bases between them. Germline CDR1 reads SGHTA; CDR2 reads FQGNSA. The CDR3 sequence is CASSERGGLGQPQHF. CDR3 nucleotide sequence: TGTGCCAGCAGCGAAAGGGGAGGGTTGGGTCAGCCCCAGCATTTT.

This chain uses TRBV27 with TRBJ1-1; 9 nucleotides match TRBD1. The CDR3 contains 18 residues. Germline lookup yields CDR1 MNHEY and CDR2 SMNVEV (reference sequence). Germline trimming cut 5 bases from V and 0 bases from J; bases unmatched to any gene: 13. The CDR3 reads CASSKTPGTGTMNTEAFF. The CDR3, as DNA: TGTGCCAGCAGTAAGACGCCCGGGACAGGGACTATGAACACTGAAGCTTTCTTT.

The chain joins TRBV18 to TRBJ1-1; D might be TRBD1 (6 bases). Germline-derived CDR1 and CDR2 are KGHSH and LQKENI. This CDR3 contains 13 residues. Trimming stripped 3 bases from V and 11 bases from J, with 16 bases between. The CDR3 DNA reads as TGTGCCAGCTCACCTTTGGGGGGCGAGAGGGCTTTCTTT. This translates into CASSPLGGERAFF.

The chain uses TRBV19 and TRBJ2-1; 13 nucleotides agree with TRBD2. The germline CDR1 and CDR2 sequences are LNHDA and SQIVND (reference sequence). The CDR3 loop spans 14 amino acids. V shed 9 bases and J 7 bases; nucleotides not matched to a gene: 6. The CDR3 spells CASSLAGGWNEQFF. CDR3 sequence (DNA): TGTGCCAGCTCACTAGCGGGGGGGTGGAATGAGCAGTTCTTC.

The rearrangement uses TRBV9 and TRBJ1-2; 9 bases agree with TRBD1. The junction had 6 bases not matched to a gene; V was cut back by 6 bases and J by 3 bases. The CDR3 has 14 residues. CDR1 is SGDLS and CDR2 is YYNGEE in the germline V gene. CDR3 sequence (DNA): TGTGCCAGCACCCGGGACAGGGTCTACTATGGCTACACCTTC. The encoded protein is CASTRDRVYYGYTF.

V and J are TRBV7-9 and TRBJ2-5; D may be TRBD2 (5 bases). CDR1 and CDR2 (germline): SEHNR, FQNEAQ (reference sequence). V lost 5 bases, J lost 2 bases, and 12 bases lay in between. The CDR3 extends over 14 amino acids. The CDR3 DNA reads as TGTGCCAGCAGCGGCACGGGATCGCAAGAGACCCAGTACTTC. Its protein product is CASSGTGSQETQYF.

This CDR3 is CATSPAQTATGNYGYTF. The CDR3 DNA sequence: TGTGCCACCAGCCCCGCCCAGACCGCGACAGGGAACTATGGCTACACCTTC. The chain is built from TRBV15 and TRBJ1-2, with TRBD1 matching 7 bases. This CDR3 has 17 amino acids. Germline assignment: CDR1 LNHNV and CDR2 YYDKDF (reference sequence). The V gene end was trimmed by 5 bases and the J gene end by 2 bases; junction bases not matched to a gene: 14.

This clone was seen just once. The chain recombines TRBV5-1 with TRBJ1-2; maybe TRBD1 (5 bases). This CDR3 has 15 residues. Trimming removed 3 bases at V and 0 bases at J, with 12 bases between. Per germline, CDR1 SGHRS and CDR2 YFSETQ. The CDR3 sequence: CASSWGRTTNYGYTF. The CDR3 DNA is TGCGCCAGCAGCTGGGGACGGACCACTAACTATGGCTACACCTTC.

The chain has TRBV18 and TRBJ1-1; D is unresolved. CDR3 length: 13 amino acids. Germline V lookup: CDR1 KGHSH, CDR2 LQKENI. The V end lost 0 bases, the J end lost 4 bases, and 6 bases lay between the germline ends. In DNA, the CDR3 is TGTGCCAGCTCACCACCAGGCTCCACTGAAGCTTTCTTT. This sequence encodes CASSPPGSTEAFF.

This clone has only one observation. The chain uses TRBV5-1 and TRBJ1-2; D might be TRBD1 (5 bases). The ends were cut back, 0 bases at V and 6 bases at J, with 9 bases in the middle. From germline, CDR1 is SGHRS and CDR2 YFSETQ. The length of the CDR3 is 13 residues. CDR3 residues: CASSLEAGDGYTF. CDR3 nucleotides: TGCGCCAGCAGCTTGGAGGCGGGGGATGGCTACACCTTC.

The V gene is TRBV10-2, the J gene TRBJ1-2; TRBD1 is a possible D gene (6 bases). The CDR3 runs 13 residues. Germline values: CDR1 WSHSY, CDR2 SAAADI. The V and J ends lost 4 bases and 2 bases respectively, with 8 bases between them. The CDR3 sequence is CASSGQGNYGYTF. The CDR3, as DNA: TGCGCCAGCAGTGGCCAGGGGAACTATGGCTACACCTTC.

The chain has TRBV19 and TRBJ1-5, with D hard to call. This CDR3 is built from 15 residues. V was cut by 3 bases and J by 0 bases, with 9 bases left in between. Germline CDR1 is LNHDA and CDR2 is SQIVND (reference sequence). The CDR3 region is CASSMGSFSNQPQHF. The CDR3 DNA reads as TGTGCCAGTAGTATGGGGTCATTTAGCAATCAGCCCCAGCATTTT.

The chain carries TRBV19 and TRBJ1-5; 12 nucleotides agree with TRBD1. The CDR3 runs to 16 residues. Germline V gene data show CDR1 as LNHDA and CDR2 as SQIVND (reference sequence). V shed 1 base, J shed 6 bases, and the junction held 4 bases outside the gene matches. The CDR3 coding sequence is TGTGCCAGTAGTATAGGAGGGACAGGGGGCGGTCAGCCCCAGCATTTT. Its protein is CASSIGGTGGGQPQHF.

This sequence joins TRBV3-1 (or the pseudogene TRBV3-2) and TRBJ2-1; D is uncertain. This CDR3 has 14 amino acids. Trimming shortened V by 4 bases and J by 2 bases, and 9 bases separated the two germline ends. Germline loops: CDR1 LGHDT, CDR2 YNNKEL (reference sequence). CDR3 protein: CASSPDVAYNEQFF. DNA for the CDR3: TGTGCCAGCAGCCCGGACGTTGCCTACAATGAGCAGTTCTTC.

The CDR3 here is CASSSNPRGVGNTIYF. The CDR3 bases are TGTGCCAGCAGTTCTAACCCTCGGGGGGTTGGAAACACCATATATTTT. This chain links TRBV27 with TRBJ1-3; a weak D match, TRBD1 (5 bases). V lost 4 bases and J 3 bases, leaving 16 bases between the germline ends. The CDR3 runs 16 residues. Germline CDR1 MNHEY, CDR2 SMNVEV (reference sequence).

This chain uses TRBV9 with TRBJ1-3; D is perhaps TRBD1 (6 bases). V was pared by 2 bases and J by 4 bases, with 10 bases between. The CDR3 totals 14 residues. Germline assignment: CDR1 SGDLS and CDR2 YYNGEE. The DNA of the CDR3 is TGTGCCAGCAGCGTTGGAGACAGGGGAAACACCATATATTTT. Translation gives CASSVGDRGNTIYF.

The chain links TRBV29-1 to TRBJ2-5; unclear D gene. This CDR3 contains 11 residues. The germline V gene encodes CDR1 SQVTM and CDR2 ANQGSEA. The V end was cut by 3 bases, the J end by 5 bases, with 7 bases between. DNA of the CDR3: TGCAGCGTTGATGGTGGGGAGACCCAGTACTTC. This encodes CSVDGGETQYF. Supplemented by reference TRBV29-1 and TRBJ2-5, the full variable domain reads SAVISQKPSRDICQRGTSLTIQCQVDSQVTMMFWYRQQPGQSLTLIATANQGSEATYESGFVIDKFPISRPNLTFSTLTVSNMSPEDSSIYLCSVDGGETQYFGPGTRLLVL.

In its sample, this clone was seen a few times. The rearrangement links TRBV29-1 to TRBJ2-7; D might be TRBD2 (6 bases). Germline V gene lookup returns CDR1 SQVTM and CDR2 ANQGSEA. This CDR3 region has 14 residues. V was pared by 6 bases and J by 2 bases, with 17 bases between. This CDR3 is CSVTLPGDAYEQYV. The CDR3 DNA sequence: TGCAGCGTGACCCTTCCGGGGGACGCCTACGAGCAGTACGTC.

This chain joins TRBV4-1 and TRBJ1-3; D call uncertain. Trimming pared 3 bases from V and 2 bases from J, leaving 14 bases between. Germline V gives CDR1 MGHRA, CDR2 YSYEKL. The CDR3 extends over 16 amino acids. Here the CDR3 reads CASSQTLSAPGNTIYF. For the CDR3, the DNA is TGCGCCAGCAGCCAGACATTATCGGCCCCTGGAAACACCATATATTTT.

CDR3: CASSKGLLEGANPLNSPLHF. In DNA form, the CDR3 reads TGTGCCAGCAGCAAAGGATTGTTAGAGGGGGCGAATCCCCTTAATTCACCCCTCCACTTT. V and J are TRBV21-1 and TRBJ1-6; the table's D call of TRBD1 was not tested on the DNA. TRBV21-1 is described as a pseudogene. The CDR3 is 20 amino acids.

The chain joins TRBV12-3 or TRBV12-4 to TRBJ1-6; no definite D call. The V gene lost 3 bases and the J gene lost 9 bases, with 6 bases spanning the gap. This CDR3 contains 12 residues. Here the CDR3 DNA reads TGTGCCAGCAGTTTCCCCGGTTCACCCCTCCACTTT. Its translation: CASSFPGSPLHF.

The chain combines TRBV19 with TRBJ1-1; 8 bases map to TRBD1. Trimming removed 8 bases from V and 5 bases from J; junction bases left unmatched: 28. Germline values: CDR1 LNHDA, CDR2 SQIVND (reference sequence). The CDR3 loop spans 20 amino acids. The CDR3 reads CASSDRNPSGQVKRGTEAFF. The CDR3 DNA reads as TGTGCCAGTTCTGACCGAAACCCGTCGGGACAGGTAAAGAGAGGGACTGAAGCTTTCTTT.

V and J are TRBV5-4 and TRBJ1-4; D unresolved. Trimming pared 0 bases from V and 8 bases from J, leaving 14 bases between. CDR1 is SGHNT and CDR2 is YYREEE in the germline V gene (reference sequence). This CDR3 contains 15 residues. The CDR3 protein is CASSLAGEGREKLFF. The DNA of the CDR3 is TGTGCCAGCAGCTTGGCCGGCGAAGGGAGGGAAAAACTGTTTTTT.

The chain has TRBV5-1 and TRBJ1-1, with D maybe TRBD1 (6 bases). The CDR3 consists of 14 residues. In germline, CDR1 is SGHRS, CDR2 YFSETQ. Trimming removed 0 bases from V and 4 bases from J, with 10 bases in between. The CDR3 reads CASSLAQGGTEAFF. As DNA, the CDR3 is TGCGCCAGCAGCTTGGCACAGGGAGGCACTGAAGCTTTCTTT.